Shown below are 21 T cell receptor beta chains from a single sample sequenced in a study of T cells in Graves' hyperthyroidism and ophthalmopathy. Authors of the study amplified TCR beta CDR3 regions from RNA transcripts. HTBI primers were employed in a first-round RT-PCR of the TCR CDR3. One entry per CDR3 protein results from TCRdb running MiXCR on the multiplex PCR reads. The data show almost 350,000 distinct CDR3 sequences, roughly 18% seen once. Sequencing used blood. All receptors come from a middle-aged woman with Graves' ophthalmopathy.

This chain connects TRBV12-3 or TRBV12-4 to TRBJ1-5, with D possibly matching TRBD1 (5 bases). The CDR3 runs 13 residues. V lost 4 bases and J 6 bases, leaving 10 bases between the germline ends. CDR3 sequence (DNA): TGTGCCAGCAGTTCCCAGGGCGGTCAGCCCCAGCATTTT. Its protein product is CASSSQGGQPQHF.

In this sample, this clonotype turned up a few times. This chain joins TRBV28 and TRBJ1-1, with TRBD1 identical over 9 bases. This CDR3 region has 13 residues. V was pared by 5 bases and J by 5 bases, with 3 bases of the junction left unmatched. CDR1 and CDR2 (germline): MDHEN, SYDVKM. As DNA, the CDR3 is TGTGCCAGCAGTCGGACAGGGGAGACTGAAGCTTTCTTT. Protein: CASSRTGETEAFF.

This clonotype was observed at least ten times. The chain employs TRBV5-1 and TRBJ1-2; no clear D. Trimming removed 1 base from V and 2 bases from J, with 9 bases in between. The CDR3 spans 14 residues. The germline CDR1 and CDR2 sequences are SGHRS and YFSETQ. CDR3 protein: CASSLISQNYGYTF. The DNA for the CDR3 is TGCGCCAGCAGCTTGATCTCACAGAACTATGGCTACACCTTC.

The chain links TRBV11-2 to TRBJ2-5, with D hard to call. V was trimmed by 0 bases and J by 7 bases, leaving 12 bases between them. The CDR3 runs 14 residues. Germline lookup yields CDR1 SGHAT and CDR2 FQNNGV. The CDR3 reads CASSLDPGVATQYF. The CDR3 nucleotides read TGTGCCAGCAGCTTAGATCCCGGTGTAGCGACCCAGTACTTC.

There are many counts of this clonotype. The gene calls are TRBV6-1 and TRBJ2-1; D is undetermined. Per germline, CDR1 MNHNS and CDR2 SASEGT. V shed 6 bases and J shed 3 bases, with 9 bases lying between them. This CDR3 region has 13 residues. The CDR3 DNA is TGTGCCAGCAGCCGGGCTGACTACAATGAGCAGTTCTTC. It encodes CASSRADYNEQFF.

This clonotype has only a few counts. The rearrangement uses TRBV14 and TRBJ1-2; D uncertain. CDR3 size: 13 residues. Germline values: CDR1 SGHDN, CDR2 FVKESK. The V end lost 4 bases, the J end lost 8 bases, and 14 bases lay between the germline ends. CDR3 in DNA: TGTGCCAGCAGCCTTACATCCTCAGGAGGCTACACCTTC. Amino acids: CASSLTSSGGYTF.

This clonotype was recorded many times. This sequence joins TRBV11-2 and TRBJ1-1; 9 positions match TRBD1. Unmatched junction bases numbered 9, after V lost 4 bases and J lost 3 bases. The length of the CDR3 is 16 residues. CDR1 and CDR2 (germline): SGHAT, FQNNGV. CDR3 bases: TGTGCCAGCAGCTCTAGGGGACAGGGATTCGACACTGAAGCTTTCTTT. It encodes CASSSRGQGFDTEAFF.

This clonotype came up many times. A much larger clone is a single base away; this may be a read error. The CDR3 DNA is TGTGCCAGCAGCACGGGACTAGCGGGAGTCGAGCAGTACTTC. Its protein product is CASSTGLAGVEQYF. This rearrangement joins TRBV11-2 to TRBJ2-7; 14 bases agree with TRBD2. Germline V gene lookup returns CDR1 SGHAT and CDR2 FQNNGV. The CDR3 length is 14 residues. Unmatched junction bases numbered 3, after V lost 5 bases and J lost 6 bases.

The sample holds many counts of this clonotype. The CDR3 protein is CASIPGTGVYEQYF. CDR3 nucleotide sequence: TGTGCCAGTATTCCCGGGACAGGAGTCTACGAGCAGTACTTC. The chain has TRBV10-3 and TRBJ2-7, with TRBD1 matching over 8 bases. The CDR3 is 14 amino acids. V trimming: 10 bases; J trimming: 3 bases; junction bases outside the gene matches: 11. CDR1 and CDR2 from the germline V gene are ENHRY and SYGVKD.

The gene calls are TRBV6-2 or TRBV6-3 and TRBJ2-7; D is undetermined. Looked up from germline, CDR1 is MNHEY and CDR2 is SVGEGT. The CDR3 covers 13 residues. V was clipped by 11 bases and J by 7 bases, with 21 bases between them. CDR3 coding DNA: TGTGCCTCCATCGTACAGTTCCTCTATGAGCAGTACTTC. Protein sequence: CASIVQFLYEQYF.

This clonotype came up many times. The chain employs TRBV10-3 and TRBJ1-1; TRBD1 is a possible D gene (6 bases). V was pared by 3 bases and J by 3 bases, with 11 bases between. This CDR3 is built from 14 residues. CDR1 is ENHRY, CDR2 SYGVKD, per germline. CDR3 protein: CAISDGGSDTEAFF. As DNA, the CDR3 is TGTGCCATCAGTGATGGGGGCAGTGACACTGAAGCTTTCTTT.

This clonotype occurred many times. The J gene is TRBJ1-1, the V gene TRBV14; D is perhaps TRBD1 (5 bases). There are 15 residues in the CDR3. Trimming took 7 bases from V and 5 from J, leaving 20 bases between them. CDR1 and CDR2 (germline): SGHDN, FVKESK. The DNA of the CDR3 is TGTGCCAGCAAGCCTCGGCAGGGTCGGGGGACTGAAGCTTTCTTT. Translated: CASKPRQGRGTEAFF. Together with reference TRBV14 and TRBJ1-1, the CDR3 gives the full variable domain: EAGVTQFPSHSVIEKGQTVTLRCDPISGHDNLYWYRRVMGKEIKFLLHFVKESKQDESGMPNNRFLAERTGGTYSTLKVQPAELEDSGVYFCASKPRQGRGTEAFFGQGTRLTVV.

There are many counts of this clonotype. The chain combines TRBV20-1 with TRBJ2-7, with 8 nucleotides matching TRBD2. J gave up 4 bases and V 6 bases, and 8 bases lay outside the gene matches. Germline assignment: CDR1 DFQATT and CDR2 SNEGSKA (reference sequence). CDR3 size: 13 residues. The chain's CDR3 is CSASPGLVYEQYF. CDR3 nucleotide sequence: TGCAGTGCCTCCCCGGGACTAGTATACGAGCAGTACTTC.

This clonotype was counted many times. The chain links TRBV20-1 to TRBJ1-5; D uncertain. Germline CDR1 is DFQATT and CDR2 is SNEGSKA (reference sequence). V lost 0 bases and J lost 0, with 12 bases in between. This CDR3 region has 16 residues. The CDR3 DNA reads as TGCAGTGCTAGAGATCCGGGCAGACTTAGCAATCAGCCCCAGCATTTT. This translates into CSARDPGRLSNQPQHF.

This clonotype was picked up many times. The chain employs TRBV12-3 or TRBV12-4 and TRBJ1-3; D gene unclear. The V end lost 11 bases, the J end lost 5 bases, and 13 bases lay between the germline ends. CDR3 length equals 12 residues. This CDR3 is CAFRDPRNTIYF. The CDR3 bases are TGTGCCTTTCGGGATCCGAGAAACACCATATATTTT.

This clonotype was seen many times. J is TRBJ1-5 and V is TRBV27, with D possibly TRBD1 on 5 matching bases. The CDR3 spans 13 residues. V dropped 4 bases and J dropped 9 bases, with 13 bases sitting between them. Germline values: CDR1 MNHEY, CDR2 SMNVEV (reference sequence). CDR3 bases: TGTGCCAGCAGTTCCAGTGGGGCTGGGCCCCAGCATTTT. It encodes CASSSSGAGPQHF.

At least ten counts were recorded for this clonotype. The genes are TRBV5-1 and TRBJ2-7, with 11 nucleotides matching TRBD2. Losses at the gene ends were 3 bases for V and 7 bases for J; bases not matched to a gene: 3. CDR3 length: 13 amino acids. Germline V gives CDR1 SGHRS, CDR2 YFSETQ. CDR3 coding DNA: TGCGCCAGCAGCTCCCGACTAGCGGGAGAGCAGTACTTC. Encoded protein: CASSSRLAGEQYF. The complete variable domain, with remaining parts taken from reference TRBV5-1 and TRBJ2-7, reads KAGVTQTPRYLIKTRGQQVTLSCSPISGHRSVSWYQQTPGQGLQFLFEYFSETQRNKGNFPGRFSGRQFSNSRSEMNVSTLELGDSALYLCASSSRLAGEQYFGPGTRLTVT.

This clonotype was detected many times. The chain links TRBV7-2 to TRBJ1-2; D ambiguous. Germline loops: CDR1 SGHTA, CDR2 FQGNSA. The CDR3 is made up of 14 amino acids. V lost 1 base to trimming and J lost 0 bases, with 6 bases between them. CDR3 sequence: CASSLGGSNYGYTF. CDR3 DNA sequence: TGTGCCAGCAGCTTAGGAGGGTCTAACTATGGCTACACCTTC.

This clonotype was observed at least ten times. The chain carries TRBV4-1 and TRBJ2-7; 9 nucleotides align to TRBD1. The V gene's germline CDR1 is MGHRA and CDR2 YSYEKL. Losses at the gene ends were 3 bases for V and 4 bases for J; bases not matched to a gene: 4. The CDR3 contains 14 residues. The CDR3 region has the DNA TGCGCCAGCAGCCAGGAGGGACAGGGTTACGAGCAGTACTTC. Translated: CASSQEGQGYEQYF.

The rearrangement links TRBV27 to TRBJ2-5; a possible D gene is TRBD2 (5 bases). V gave up 5 bases and J gave up 1 base, with 17 bases separating them. CDR1 is MNHEY, CDR2 SMNVEV, per germline (reference sequence). The CDR3 consists of 16 residues. CDR3 region: CASSRGLGQSQETQYF. In nucleotides, the CDR3 is TGTGCCAGCAGTCGGGGTCTTGGGCAGTCCCAAGAGACCCAGTACTTC.

This clonotype was counted at least ten times. The J gene is TRBJ1-3, the V gene TRBV9; D may be TRBD1 (6 bases). The CDR3 runs to 16 residues. CDR1 and CDR2 (germline): SGDLS, YYNGEE. V dropped 0 bases and J dropped 0 bases, with 10 bases sitting between them. Written as DNA, the CDR3 is TGTGCCAGCAGCGTAGTCCAGGGGTACTCTGGAAACACCATATATTTT. This sequence encodes CASSVVQGYSGNTIYF.